This T cell receptor (beta chain) derives from a study of beta chain features in type 1 diabetes. Whole-study context: On cell yields, gender and age, patients and healthy donors were similar. Findings of the study overall: Cells that show high TCR expression could be over-represented by cDNA sequencing. Possible PCR preference for shorter templates applied equally to patients and controls.

Turning to this clone: Its antigen is not known.

Trimming cost V 1 base and J 2 bases, with 9 bases left between them. CDR1 is SGHTA, CDR2 FQGNSA, per germline. CDR3 length: 14 amino acids. What was sequenced were expressed TCRB transcripts, since all of the isolated RNA had been reverse transcribed. Assay used: immunoSEQ multiplex PCR; TCRdb lists only in-frame clones, some missing. The table shows around 500,000 clones, with about an eighth occurring only once. This chain uses TRBV7-2 with TRBJ2-7, with unresolved D. The TCR comes from a woman aged 18-30 years in good health. Sequencing input: naive CD4+ T cells from blood. Here the CDR3 reads CASSLVPNPYEQYF. In DNA, the CDR3 is TGTGCCAGCAGCTTAGTCCCCAACCCCTACGAGCAGTACTTC.